The clone carrying this T cell receptor beta chain was seen repeatedly, ten times or more. What it recognizes is unknown. CDR1 MNHNY and CDR2 SVGAGI come from the germline V gene (reference sequence). The V and J ends lost 7 bases and 0 bases respectively, with 3 bases between them. CDR3 size: 11 residues. The data are from a study of neurological immune-mediated disorders. Across the whole study: Multiple sclerosis patients (n of about 34) included some 30 with relapsing-remitting and 3 with secondary progressive disease.

This sample's time point: longitudinal time-point 1 (baseline). The unsorted libraries were generated from a total of 2 million PBMCs, which had been stored in RNAlater at -80 C. The authors produced cDNA by 5'RACE using 10-nucleotide random UMIs. One entry per CDR3 protein results from TCRdb running MiXCR on the 5' RACE reads. The sample carries 35,000 or so distinct CDR3 sequences, under 4% recorded once. Study-wide points: Across subjects, no CDR3 amino acid sequence appeared in expanded clones of more than one subject, a finding that suggested private repertoires in all groups.

What was sequenced was PBMCs. This clonotype originated in a woman aged 55-69 years with multiple sclerosis. V usage is TRBV6-6 and J usage is TRBJ2-5; unclear D gene. The CDR3 here is CASTHQETQYF. The CDR3 DNA sequence: TGTGCCAGCACCCACCAAGAGACCCAGTACTTC.